This passage covers 9 T cell receptor beta chains from one sample sequenced in a study of T cell responses to AZD1222 COVID-19 vaccine (dated by TCRdb to 2020 to 2022). The protocol used for the library was the immunoSEQ multiplex PCR assay. As stored in TCRdb, this immuneACCESS dataset retains in-frame rearrangements with V and J assigned. A fraction of the clones does not appear; measured against another copy, unresolved V genes explain less than half of the discrepancy, and the remainder lacks a known reason. This sample lists 57,000 or so clones; about 85% were detected once. Approximately 19% of the sample lies in the top ten. The time point label for this specimen denotes: baseline before first vaccination. The treatment or condition label here, explained by the study, means: meningococcal conjugate vaccine given as trial control. This material consisted of peripheral blood, taken on day 0 of MenACWY control vaccination. These TCRs come from an adult in good health.

This chain links TRBV6-5 with TRBJ1-2; tentative D call: TRBD1 (5 bases). Trimming took 9 bases from V and 7 from J, leaving 15 bases between them. The length of the CDR3 is 12 residues. The germline V gene encodes CDR1 MNHEY and CDR2 SVGAGI. The CDR3: CASSPGTSGYTF. The CDR3, as DNA: TGTGCCAGTAGTCCCGGGACGAGTGGCTACACCTTC.

The V gene is TRBV7-9, the J gene TRBJ1-3; the D gene is possibly TRBD1 (6 bases). V dropped 5 bases and J dropped 8 bases, with 19 bases sitting between them. The CDR3 has 15 residues. Germline assignment: CDR1 SEHNR and CDR2 FQNEAQ (reference sequence). The CDR3 region has the DNA TGTGCCAGCAGCATCGGGAGCTGGGGGGCAGACACCATATATTTT. Protein: CASSIGSWGADTIYF.

The chain links TRBV4-1 to TRBJ1-2; 7 positions agree with TRBD1. The CDR3 runs 17 residues. CDR1 is MGHRA and CDR2 is YSYEKL in the germline V gene. J was trimmed by 10 bases and V by 0 bases; bases with no gene match: 17. The CDR3 DNA is TGCGCCAGCAGCCAAGAGGGCACAGGGGCCATCACGGGGAACTACACCTTC. Protein: CASSQEGTGAITGNYTF.

The chain employs TRBV5-1 and TRBJ2-7; D remains unclear. The V and J ends lost 0 bases and 2 bases respectively, with 6 bases between them. The CDR3 runs 13 residues. In germline, CDR1 is SGHRS, CDR2 YFSETQ. The CDR3: CASSLGFTYEQYF. CDR3 DNA sequence: TGCGCCAGCAGCTTGGGGTTTACCTACGAGCAGTACTTC.

The chain carries TRBV29-1 and TRBJ2-7; 10 bases match TRBD1. Trimming removed 4 bases from V and 11 bases from J; junction bases left unmatched: 11. Germline CDR1 SQVTM, CDR2 ANQGSEA. The CDR3 runs to 13 residues. The CDR3 spells CSVAGTGAVREYF. In nucleotides, the CDR3 is TGCAGCGTTGCCGGGACAGGGGCGGTGAGGGAGTACTTC.

This chain uses TRBV5-4 with TRBJ2-2; the D is unclear. This CDR3 contains 13 residues. Per the germline V gene, CDR1 is SGHNT and CDR2 is YYREEE (reference sequence). Trimming removed 0 bases at V and 7 bases at J, with 7 bases between. CDR3 coding DNA: TGTGCCAGCAGCTTGGAAGGTTTCGGGGAGCTGTTTTTT. It specifies CASSLEGFGELFF.

The chain recombines TRBV29-1 with TRBJ2-3; D may match TRBD1 or TRBD2 (5 bases each). CDR1 is SQVTM, CDR2 ANQGSEA, per germline. This CDR3 has 12 amino acids. V was shortened by 3 bases and J by 4 bases, with 8 bases between the two germline ends. CDR3 nucleotide sequence: TGCAGCGTTGACGGGGCGGCAGATACGCAGTATTTT. Protein product: CSVDGAADTQYF.

This clone has only a few counts. The rearrangement joins TRBV6-5 to TRBJ2-1, with unresolved D. There are 11 residues in the CDR3. Trimming removed 6 bases at V and 8 bases at J, with 8 bases between. Germline V CDR1 and CDR2: MNHEY, SVGAGI. The CDR3 DNA reads as TGTGCCAGCAGACTTCTCGATGAGCAGTTCTTC. It codes for CASRLLDEQFF.

The rearrangement joins TRBV12-3 or TRBV12-4 to TRBJ2-7; D ambiguous. The ends were cut back, 5 bases at V and 1 base at J, with 3 bases in the middle. This CDR3 contains 11 residues. CDR3 protein: CASSESYEQYF. The CDR3 DNA is TGTGCCAGCAGTGAATCCTACGAGCAGTACTTC.